Sequencing of this T cell receptor (beta chain) was carried out in a study of T cells in Graves' hyperthyroidism and ophthalmopathy. Participants, patients aged 18 to 65, had newly diagnosed hyperthyroidism with a duration under 2 months. This clonotype appeared a few times. This CDR3 contains 14 residues. Trimming pared 9 bases from V and 5 bases from J, leaving 17 bases between. Germline CDR1 reads MNHEY; CDR2 reads SMNVEV (reference sequence). TCR beta CDR3 regions were amplified from RNA transcripts. HTBI primers were used for first-round RT-PCR of the TCR CDR3. TCRdb reprocessed the multiplex PCR reads via MiXCR and lists one record per CDR3 protein. The sample yields under 750,000 distinct CDR3 sequences, 18% seen once.

The chain is built from TRBV27 and TRBJ1-5, with D hard to call. This sequence originates from a woman in her forties or fifties with Graves' hyperthyroidism that later progressed to Graves' ophthalmopathy. Sequenced sample: blood. As DNA, the CDR3 is TGTGCCAGAGGGAATAGGGTGTTAGATCAGCCCCAGCATTTT. It encodes CARGNRVLDQPQHF.